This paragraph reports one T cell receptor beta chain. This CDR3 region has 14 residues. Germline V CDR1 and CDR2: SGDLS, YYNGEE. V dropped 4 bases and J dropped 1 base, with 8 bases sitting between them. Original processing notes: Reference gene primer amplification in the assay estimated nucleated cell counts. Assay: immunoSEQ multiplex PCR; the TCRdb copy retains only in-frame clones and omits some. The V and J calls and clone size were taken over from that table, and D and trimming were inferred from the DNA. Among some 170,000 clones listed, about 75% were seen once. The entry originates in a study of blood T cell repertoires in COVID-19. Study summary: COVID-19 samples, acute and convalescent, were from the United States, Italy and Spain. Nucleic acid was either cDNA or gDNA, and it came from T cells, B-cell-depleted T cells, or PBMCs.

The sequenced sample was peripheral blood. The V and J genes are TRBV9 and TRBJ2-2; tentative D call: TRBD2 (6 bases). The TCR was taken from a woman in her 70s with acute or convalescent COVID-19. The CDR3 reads CASSPGGNTGELFF. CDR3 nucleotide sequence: TGTGCCAGCAGCCCCGGGGGGAACACCGGGGAGCTGTTTTTT.